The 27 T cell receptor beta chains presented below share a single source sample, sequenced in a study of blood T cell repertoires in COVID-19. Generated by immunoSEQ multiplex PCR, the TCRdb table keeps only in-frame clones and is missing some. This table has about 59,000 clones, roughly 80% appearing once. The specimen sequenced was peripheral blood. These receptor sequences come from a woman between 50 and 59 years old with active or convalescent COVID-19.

The CDR3 sequence is CASSESGTGDSYNEQFF. CDR3 DNA: TGCGCCAGCAGTGAGTCCGGGACAGGGGATTCCTACAATGAGCAGTTCTTC. The V gene is TRBV10-1, the J gene TRBJ2-1; 10 bases are shared with TRBD1. The J segment lost 1 base and the V segment lost 0 bases, leaving 3 bases of the junction unmatched. This CDR3 contains 17 residues. Germline lookup yields CDR1 WNHNN and CDR2 SYGVQD (reference sequence).

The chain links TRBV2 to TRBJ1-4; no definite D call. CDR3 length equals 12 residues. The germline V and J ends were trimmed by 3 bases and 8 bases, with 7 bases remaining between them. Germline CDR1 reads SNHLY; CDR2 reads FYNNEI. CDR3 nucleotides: TGTGCCAGCAGTGATAACAGCGAAAAACTGTTTTTT. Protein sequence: CASSDNSEKLFF.

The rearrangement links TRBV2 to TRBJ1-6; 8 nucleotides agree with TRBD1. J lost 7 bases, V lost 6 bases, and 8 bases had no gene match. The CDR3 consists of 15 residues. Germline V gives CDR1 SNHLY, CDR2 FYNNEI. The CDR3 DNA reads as TGTGCCAGCAGCCTCGACAGGGGCGGGAATTCACCCCTCCACTTT. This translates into CASSLDRGGNSPLHF.

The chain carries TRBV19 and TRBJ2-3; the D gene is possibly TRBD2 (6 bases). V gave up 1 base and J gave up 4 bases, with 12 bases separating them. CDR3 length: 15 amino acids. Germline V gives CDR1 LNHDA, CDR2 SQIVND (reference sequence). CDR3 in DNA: TGTGCCAGTAGTATAGGGCGGGAATGGGCAGATACGCAGTATTTT. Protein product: CASSIGREWADTQYF.

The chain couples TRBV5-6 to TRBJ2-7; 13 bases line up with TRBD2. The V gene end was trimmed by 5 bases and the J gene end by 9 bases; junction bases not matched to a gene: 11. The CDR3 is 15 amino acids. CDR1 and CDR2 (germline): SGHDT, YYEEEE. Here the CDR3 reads CASSSLTSGRWAQYF. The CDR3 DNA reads TGTGCCAGCAGTAGTTTGACTAGCGGGAGGTGGGCGCAGTACTTC.

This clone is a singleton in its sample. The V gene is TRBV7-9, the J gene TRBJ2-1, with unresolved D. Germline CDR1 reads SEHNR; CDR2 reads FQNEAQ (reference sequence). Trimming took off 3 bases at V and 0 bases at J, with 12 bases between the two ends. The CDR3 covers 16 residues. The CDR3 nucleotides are TGTGCCAGCAGCTTCGGGTTATCGGGCTCCTACAATGAGCAGTTCTTC. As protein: CASSFGLSGSYNEQFF.

The CDR3 reads CRAAGSTEAFF. DNA for the CDR3: TGCAGGGCGGCTGGGAGCACTGAAGCTTTCTTT. The rearrangement links TRBV20-1 to TRBJ1-1; D is unresolved. Germline assignment: CDR1 DFQATT and CDR2 SNEGSKA (reference sequence). CDR3 size: 11 residues.

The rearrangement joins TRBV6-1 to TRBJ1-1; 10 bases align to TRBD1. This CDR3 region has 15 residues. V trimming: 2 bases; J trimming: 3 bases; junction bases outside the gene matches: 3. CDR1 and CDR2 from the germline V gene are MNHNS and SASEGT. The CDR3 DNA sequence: TGTGCCAGCAGTGAAACCGGACAGGGGGACACTGAAGCTTTCTTT. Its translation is CASSETGQGDTEAFF.

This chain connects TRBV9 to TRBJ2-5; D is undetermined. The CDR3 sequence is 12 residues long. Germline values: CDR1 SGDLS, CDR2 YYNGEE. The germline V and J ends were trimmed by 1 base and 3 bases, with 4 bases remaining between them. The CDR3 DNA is TGTGCCAGCAGCGTAACGGAAGAGACCCAGTACTTC. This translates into CASSVTEETQYF.

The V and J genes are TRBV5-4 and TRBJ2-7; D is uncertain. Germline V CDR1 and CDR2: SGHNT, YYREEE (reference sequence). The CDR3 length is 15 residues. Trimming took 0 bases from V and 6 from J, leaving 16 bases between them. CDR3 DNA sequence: TGTGCCAGCAGCTTGGGCGGCTTCAGTCAGCCCGAGCAGTACTTC. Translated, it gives CASSLGGFSQPEQYF.

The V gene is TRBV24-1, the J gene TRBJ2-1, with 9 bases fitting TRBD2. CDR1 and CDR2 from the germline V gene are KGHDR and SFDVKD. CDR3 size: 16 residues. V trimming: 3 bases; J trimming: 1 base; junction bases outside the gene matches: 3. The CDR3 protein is CATSDHGLASYNEQFF. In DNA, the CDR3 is TGTGCCACCAGTGATCACGGACTAGCGTCCTACAATGAGCAGTTCTTC.

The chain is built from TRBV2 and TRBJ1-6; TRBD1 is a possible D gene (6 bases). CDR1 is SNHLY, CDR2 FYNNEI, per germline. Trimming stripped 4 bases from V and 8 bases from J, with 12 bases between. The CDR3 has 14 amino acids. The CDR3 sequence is CASSVTGNDSPLHF. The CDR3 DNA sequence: TGTGCCAGCAGTGTTACAGGGAACGATTCACCCCTCCACTTT.

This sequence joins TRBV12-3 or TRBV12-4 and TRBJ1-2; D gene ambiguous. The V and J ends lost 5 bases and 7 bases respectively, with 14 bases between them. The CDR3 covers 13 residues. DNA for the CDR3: TGTGCCAGCAGTCACCGACGGGTCGGTGGCTACACCTTC. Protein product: CASSHRRVGGYTF.

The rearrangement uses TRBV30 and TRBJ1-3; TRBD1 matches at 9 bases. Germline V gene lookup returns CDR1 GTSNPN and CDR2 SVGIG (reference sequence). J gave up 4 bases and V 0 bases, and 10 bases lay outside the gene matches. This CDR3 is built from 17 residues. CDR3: CAWSVTGTGFAGNTIYF. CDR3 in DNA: TGTGCCTGGAGTGTTACCGGGACAGGGTTTGCAGGAAACACCATATATTTT.

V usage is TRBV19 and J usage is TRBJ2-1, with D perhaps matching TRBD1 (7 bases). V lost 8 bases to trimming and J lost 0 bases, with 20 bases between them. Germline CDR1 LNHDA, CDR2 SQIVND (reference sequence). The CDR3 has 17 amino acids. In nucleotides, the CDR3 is TGTGCCAGTGGTCAGGGGGGTCGACTGAGCTCCTACAATGAGCAGTTCTTC. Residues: CASGQGGRLSSYNEQFF.

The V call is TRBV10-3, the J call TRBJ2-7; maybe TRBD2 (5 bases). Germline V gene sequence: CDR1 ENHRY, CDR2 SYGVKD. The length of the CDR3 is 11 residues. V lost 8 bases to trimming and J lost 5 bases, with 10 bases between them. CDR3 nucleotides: TGTGCCATCCTCGTGGGAGACGAGCAGTACTTC. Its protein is CAILVGDEQYF.

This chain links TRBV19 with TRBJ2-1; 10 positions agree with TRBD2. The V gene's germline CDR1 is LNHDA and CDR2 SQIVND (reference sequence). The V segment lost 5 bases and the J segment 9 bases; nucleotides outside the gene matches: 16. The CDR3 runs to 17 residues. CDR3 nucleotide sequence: TGTGCCAGTAGTTTTTCCAAAGCGGGAGGGCCTAAAGGTGAGCAGTTCTTC. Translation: CASSFSKAGGPKGEQFF.

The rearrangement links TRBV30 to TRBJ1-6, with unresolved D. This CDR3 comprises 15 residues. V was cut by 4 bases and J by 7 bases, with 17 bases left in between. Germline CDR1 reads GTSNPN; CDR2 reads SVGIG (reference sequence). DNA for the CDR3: TGTGCCTGGACCCTAGCGGGTGCTTCCAATTCACCCCTCCACTTT. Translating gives CAWTLAGASNSPLHF.

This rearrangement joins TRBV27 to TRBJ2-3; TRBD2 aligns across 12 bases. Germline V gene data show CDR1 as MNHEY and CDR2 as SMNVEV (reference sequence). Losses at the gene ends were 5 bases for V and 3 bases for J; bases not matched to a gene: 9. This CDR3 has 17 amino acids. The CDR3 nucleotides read TGTGCCAGCAGTCCCCTGACTAGCGGGAGTCTGACAGATACGCAGTATTTT. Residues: CASSPLTSGSLTDTQYF.

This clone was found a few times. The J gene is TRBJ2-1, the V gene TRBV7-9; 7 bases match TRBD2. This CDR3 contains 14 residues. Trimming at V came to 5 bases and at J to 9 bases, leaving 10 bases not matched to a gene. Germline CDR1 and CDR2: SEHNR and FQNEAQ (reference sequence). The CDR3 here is CASSQRDPTTEQFF. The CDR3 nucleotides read TGTGCCAGCAGCCAGCGGGACCCTACCACTGAGCAGTTCTTC.

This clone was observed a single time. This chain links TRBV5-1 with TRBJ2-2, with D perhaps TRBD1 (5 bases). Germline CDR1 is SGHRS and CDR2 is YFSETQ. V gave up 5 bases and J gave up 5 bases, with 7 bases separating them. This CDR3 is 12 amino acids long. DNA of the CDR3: TGCGCCAGCAGAAGGGGTACCGGGGAGCTGTTTTTT. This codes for CASRRGTGELFF.

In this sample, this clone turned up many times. The CDR3 here is CASSLQARWGDNYGYTF. In nucleotides, the CDR3 is TGTGCCAGCAGTTTACAAGCCAGGTGGGGCGACAACTATGGCTACACCTTC. The chain carries TRBV28 and TRBJ1-2, with D perhaps TRBD1 (5 bases). CDR1 is MDHEN, CDR2 SYDVKM, per germline. The V and J ends lost 2 bases and 2 bases respectively, with 18 bases between them. The CDR3 contains 17 residues.

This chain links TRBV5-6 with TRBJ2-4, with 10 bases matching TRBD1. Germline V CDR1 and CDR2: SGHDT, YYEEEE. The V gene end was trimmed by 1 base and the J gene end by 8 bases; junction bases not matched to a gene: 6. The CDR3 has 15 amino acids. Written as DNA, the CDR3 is TGTGCCAGCAGCTTGTTCCGGGACAGGGGAGACATTCAGTACTTC. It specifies CASSLFRDRGDIQYF.

This chain's CDR3 is CASSPLMTGGASGNTIYF. The CDR3 DNA reads TGCGCCAGCAGCCCCTTAATGACAGGGGGTGCCTCTGGAAACACCATATATTTT. This chain connects TRBV4-1 to TRBJ1-3, with 9 bases matching TRBD1. The CDR3 contains 18 residues. The ends lost 4 bases at V and 0 bases at J; junction bases unmatched: 10. The germline gives CDR1 MGHRA, CDR2 YSYEKL.

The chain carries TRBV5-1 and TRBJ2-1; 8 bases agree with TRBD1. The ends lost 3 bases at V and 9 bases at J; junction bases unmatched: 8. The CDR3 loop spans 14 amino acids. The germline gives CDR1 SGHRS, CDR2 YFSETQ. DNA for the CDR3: TGCGCCAGCAGCTGGGACCAGGGGGCTTCTGAGCAGTTCTTC. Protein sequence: CASSWDQGASEQFF.

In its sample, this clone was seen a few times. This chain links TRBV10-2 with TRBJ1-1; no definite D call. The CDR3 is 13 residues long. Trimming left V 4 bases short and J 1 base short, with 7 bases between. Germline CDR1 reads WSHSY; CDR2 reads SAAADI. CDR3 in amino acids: CASSVAGNTEAFF. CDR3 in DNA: TGCGCCAGCAGTGTGGCAGGGAACACTGAAGCTTTCTTT.

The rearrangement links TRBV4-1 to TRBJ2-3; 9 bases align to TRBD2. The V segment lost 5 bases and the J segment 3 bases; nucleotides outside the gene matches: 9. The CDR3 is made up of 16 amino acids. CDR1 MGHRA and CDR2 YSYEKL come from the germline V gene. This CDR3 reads CASSRREGDETDTQYF. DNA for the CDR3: TGCGCCAGCAGCAGGCGGGAGGGCGATGAGACAGATACGCAGTATTTT.